Presented here are 10 T cell receptor beta chains from one specimen sequenced in a study of CD8+ T cells in alopecia areata. It was cDNA, reverse transcribed from extracted RNA, that served as the sequencing template. Profiled with immunoSEQ multiplex PCR; TCRdb holds only in-frame clones, not every one. The sample carries about 100,000 clones, roughly 89% recorded once. The treatment denotes: oral pan-JAK inhibitor, 5-10 mg twice daily. The source was CD8+ T cells sorted from blood, collected at week 24, from a patient treated with tofacitinib. All receptors derive from a human donor with alopecia areata.

The rearrangement links TRBV19 to TRBJ1-5, with D possibly matching TRBD1 (5 bases). The CDR3 covers 14 residues. The germline V and J ends were trimmed by 1 base and 13 bases, with 17 bases remaining between them. CDR1 is LNHDA, CDR2 SQIVND, per germline (reference sequence). The CDR3 DNA reads TGTGCCAGTAGTATAGTTACAGGACCTTCAAATCAGCATTTT. Amino acid sequence: CASSIVTGPSNQHF. The full variable domain, its missing parts supplied by reference TRBV19 and TRBJ1-5, is DGGITQSPKYLFRKEGQNVTLSCEQNLNHDAMYWYRQDPGQGLRLIYYSQIVNDFQKGDIAEGYSVSREKKESFPLTVTSAQKNPTAFYLCASSIVTGPSNQHFGDGTRLSIL.

V usage is TRBV4-1 and J usage is TRBJ2-6; 9 bases line up with TRBD2. Trimming cost V 4 bases and J 1 base; bases outside gene matches: 2. The germline CDR1 and CDR2 sequences are MGHRA and YSYEKL. CDR3 length: 16 residues. The CDR3 coding sequence is TGCGCCAGCAGCCCCGCGGGGGGGTCTGGGGCCAACGTCCTGACTTTC. It encodes CASSPAGGSGANVLTF.

This clone was counted once. The sample contains more than one DNA sequence encoding this CDR3. The chain employs TRBV7-9 and TRBJ2-5; D remains ambiguous. The CDR3 runs to 12 residues. From germline, CDR1 is SEHNR and CDR2 FQNEAQ (reference sequence). V lost 2 bases and J lost 5, with 6 bases in between. The CDR3 DNA reads TGTGCCAGCAGCTTACTGCGCGAGACCCAGTACTTC. Protein sequence: CASSLLRETQYF.

J is TRBJ2-2 and V is TRBV6-5; either TRBD1 or TRBD2 may supply D (5 bases each). Trimming shortened V by 4 bases and J by 0 bases, and 12 bases separated the two germline ends. This CDR3 is built from 16 residues. Germline CDR1 and CDR2: MNHEY and SVGAGI. The DNA for the CDR3 is TGTGCCAGCAGTTTCAGCCAGGGACCGAACACCGGGGAGCTGTTTTTT. The encoded protein is CASSFSQGPNTGELFF.

The V gene is TRBV6-5, the J gene TRBJ2-2, with D perhaps matching TRBD1 (6 bases). V dropped 5 bases and J dropped 7 bases, with 11 bases sitting between them. This CDR3 has 13 amino acids. Looked up from germline, CDR1 is MNHEY and CDR2 is SVGAGI. CDR3 in amino acids: CASSPGVVGELFF. CDR3 coding DNA: TGTGCCAGCAGTCCAGGGGTAGTCGGGGAGCTGTTTTTT.

This chain links TRBV6-5 with TRBJ2-1; tentative D call: TRBD2 (6 bases). Trimming removed 0 bases from V and 12 bases from J, with 15 bases in between. Germline CDR1 and CDR2: MNHEY and SVGAGI. The CDR3 runs to 14 residues. The DNA of the CDR3 is TGTGCCAGCAGTTACTCTCGCTCGGGAGCTGGGCAGTTCTTC. This encodes CASSYSRSGAGQFF.

Concerning this clone itself: At one end the junction does not follow the germline gene, possibly because of a read error. The gene calls are TRBV6-5 and TRBJ2-3, with unresolved D. This CDR3 comprises 14 residues. Germline-derived CDR1 and CDR2 are MNHEY and SVGAGI. CDR3 DNA sequence: TGTGCCAGCAGTTACTCACCCGTTGCAGATACGCGGTATTTT. Its translation is CASSYSPVADTRYF.

This clone occurred once. This chain uses TRBV7-2 with TRBJ1-3; D ambiguous. Trimming took 3 bases from V and 4 from J, leaving 16 bases between them. Germline assignment: CDR1 SGHTA and CDR2 FQGNSA. This CDR3 contains 16 residues. The CDR3 loop is CASSLTEVRGGNTIYF. CDR3 sequence (DNA): TGTGCCAGCAGCTTGACTGAGGTCAGAGGGGGAAACACCATATATTTT.

This clone came up once. Other DNA sequences of this sample code for an identical CDR3. This chain links TRBV4-2 with TRBJ2-7, with 10 bases fitting TRBD2. Trimming cost V 0 bases and J 2 bases; bases outside gene matches: 4. The germline gives CDR1 LGHNA, CDR2 YNFKEQ. The CDR3 spans 16 residues. CDR3 coding DNA: TGTGCCAGCAGCCAAGAGGGAAGCGGGGGGGCCTACGAGCAGTACTTC. It yields the protein CASSQEGSGGAYEQYF.

V gene TRBV11-2 combines with J gene TRBJ2-1; D is unclear. Germline values: CDR1 SGHAT, CDR2 FQNNGV. The CDR3 spans 13 residues. V shed 3 bases and J shed 10 bases, with 13 bases lying between them. The CDR3: CASSFRLSTEQFF. CDR3 DNA: TGTGCCAGCAGCTTCCGCCTTTCTACCGAGCAGTTCTTC. Variable domain in full (rest from reference TRBV11-2 and TRBJ2-1): EAGVAQSPRYKIIEKRQSVAFWCNPISGHATLYWYQQILGQGPKLLIQFQNNGVVDDSQLPKDRFSAERLKGVDSTLKIQPAKLEDSAVYLCASSFRLSTEQFFGPGTRLTVL.